The T cell receptor beta chain described here comes from a study of Tregs in tolerant kidney transplant recipients. Study-level background: The nonmyeloablative bone marrow transplants came from related graft donors, with transient mixed chimerism. Study-wide results and caveats: Nucleotide sequences could not be compared across some patients' samples due to primer changes.

CD4+CD25+CD127- Tregs, CD4+CD25- non-Tregs, CD4 and CD8 cells were sorted. The data were produced by immunoSEQ multiplex PCR, yet TCRdb's version contains in-frame clones alone and is incomplete. This sample's table has about 52,000 clones. The CDR3 is 16 residues long. Germline V gene data show CDR1 as SGHRS and CDR2 as YFSETQ. The V end was cut by 1 base, the J end by 4 bases, with 14 bases between. A remark on this clone: No antigen is known for it. The read gets to within 3 residues of the CDR3 end, and the germline J gene fills in the rest.

This chain joins TRBV5-1 and TRBJ1-4; possible D gene TRBD1, 5 bases. This material consisted of CD4+ T cells from blood, taken before the transplant. The source is a human donor who received a combined kidney and bone marrow transplant. The CDR3 sequence: CASSLQGGKHNEKLFF. The part of the CDR3 DNA that was read is TGCGCCAGCAGCTTGCAGGGTGGCAAACATAATGAAAAA.